Shown below are 8 T cell receptor beta chains from a single sample sequenced in a study of blood T cell repertoires in COVID-19. Clones were sequenced by immunoSEQ multiplex PCR, and TCRdb holds only the in-frame ones, with some missing. The table lists under 400,000 clones, around 87% of them singletons, with about 9.4% in the top ten. Sequences were obtained from peripheral blood. The receptor set was obtained from a woman aged 25 to 45 with COVID-19, enrolled during active disease.

J is TRBJ1-1 and V is TRBV2; tentative D call: TRBD1 (5 bases). CDR1 is SNHLY, CDR2 FYNNEI, per germline. The V and J ends lost 0 bases and 6 bases respectively, with 11 bases between them. CDR3 length: 14 amino acids. CDR3 coding DNA: TGTGCCAGCAGTGAAGCGCTTAGGGGTTCTGAAGCTTTCTTT. This codes for CASSEALRGSEAFF.

This chain uses TRBV7-2 with TRBJ1-2; 9 nucleotides match TRBD1. V lost 0 bases to trimming and J lost 5 bases; unmatched junction nucleotides: 7. From germline, CDR1 is SGHTA and CDR2 FQGNSA. This CDR3 is built from 16 residues. CDR3 in DNA: TGTGCCAGCAGCTTAGCTCACTCCGGGACAGGGTATGGCTACACCTTC. This codes for CASSLAHSGTGYGYTF.

This rearrangement joins TRBV18 to TRBJ2-7; weak D call: TRBD2 (7 bases). Germline CDR1 KGHSH, CDR2 LQKENI. V gave up 3 bases and J gave up 4 bases, with 16 bases separating them. This CDR3 is 15 amino acids long. In nucleotides, the CDR3 is TGTGCCAGCTCACCTTCTATAGGGGGAGGGTACGAGCAGTACTTC. Its translation is CASSPSIGGGYEQYF.

This rearrangement joins TRBV20-1 to TRBJ1-1; TRBD1 aligns across 7 bases. The CDR3 sequence is 15 residues long. The germline V gene has CDR1 DFQATT and CDR2 SNEGSKA (reference sequence). Germline trimming cut 3 bases from V and 0 bases from J; bases unmatched to any gene: 7. The CDR3 bases are TGCAGTGCTAGTACTGACAGGGTAATGAACACTGAAGCTTTCTTT. Its protein is CSASTDRVMNTEAFF.

The CDR3 reads CASSYTGGASSGPYQPQHF. The CDR3 coding sequence is TGTGCCAGCAGTTATACAGGGGGCGCGAGTTCTGGACCATATCAGCCCCAGCATTTT. The chain combines TRBV6-2 or TRBV6-3 with TRBJ1-5, with 9 nucleotides matching TRBD1. CDR1 and CDR2 from the germline V gene are MNHEY and SVGEGT. Trimming removed 3 bases from V and 5 bases from J; junction bases left unmatched: 17. This CDR3 comprises 19 residues.

The genes are TRBV9 and TRBJ2-3; 9 bases match TRBD2. Per germline, CDR1 SGDLS and CDR2 YYNGEE. Trimming took 0 bases from V and 2 from J; bases not matched to a gene: 10. CDR3 length: 18 residues. CDR3 protein: CASSVVMSSGSTTDTQYF. The CDR3 DNA sequence: TGTGCCAGCAGCGTAGTAATGAGTAGCGGGAGTACCACAGATACGCAGTATTTT.

This sequence joins TRBV7-6 and TRBJ2-6; a possible D gene is TRBD1 (6 bases). Germline lookup yields CDR1 SGHVS and CDR2 FNYEAQ. This CDR3 is built from 16 residues. Trimming removed 10 bases at V and 0 bases at J, with 16 bases between. The CDR3 loop is CATPQGSHSGANVLTF. The CDR3 DNA reads TGTGCCACTCCACAGGGTTCGCACTCTGGGGCCAACGTCCTGACTTTC.

This clone was counted once. V and J are TRBV5-4 and TRBJ2-1; D is perhaps TRBD1 (6 bases). Trimming stripped 6 bases from V and 3 bases from J, with 16 bases between. Germline V lookup: CDR1 SGHNT, CDR2 YYREEE (reference sequence). The CDR3 is 15 residues long. CDR3 region: CASKTDSSGYNEQFF. The CDR3 DNA reads as TGTGCCAGCAAGACGGACAGCTCAGGCTACAATGAGCAGTTCTTC. Supplemented by reference TRBV5-4 and TRBJ2-1, the full variable domain reads ETGVTQSPTHLIKTRGQQVTLRCSSQSGHNTVSWYQQALGQGPQFIFQYYREEENGRGNFPPRFSGLQFPNYSSELNVNALELDDSALYLCASKTDSSGYNEQFFGPGTRLTVL.